This T cell receptor (beta chain) was profiled in a study of tumor and adjacent non-tumor tissue in lung cancer (dated by TCRdb to the late 2010s). Broadly, across the study: The cohort included around twelve adenocarcinoma, a couple of squamous cell carcinoma and 1 small cell lung cancer patients. The roughly 15 enrolled patients, of whom 10 were men and 5 were women, were aged about 30 to 80 years and were diagnosed with TNM stage I to III disease. Sequencing produced some 130,000,000 productive TCRbeta reads in total, an average of about 3.8 million reads per sample. Using bulk TCRbeta repertoires from over twelve lung cancer patients, the study set lung tumor tissue side by side with matched distant non-tumor lung tissue. A few dozen paired specimens, one tumor and one normal lung sample per patient, were profiled by TCRbeta CDR3 sequencing. The investigation overall reported the following: The top 100 clones accounted for a significantly larger cumulative portion of the repertoire in normal lung than in tumor tissue. Only approximately 14 patients were in the cohort, and the authors stated that larger samples and more detailed clinical data are needed. Significantly higher TCR diversity (inverse Simpson) was observed in tumor tissue than in normal lung tissue (approximately 430 vs 150, P = 0.0075, Mann-Whitney U test). Because peripheral blood was not sequenced, the blood TCRbeta repertoires of the lung cancer patients in the study went unexamined. TCR diversity was significantly higher in younger patients, and higher tumor TCR diversity was associated with shorter overall and disease-free survival. Neither the sequencing platform nor unique molecular identifiers are named or mentioned anywhere in the methods.

RNA was extracted from bulk unsorted tissue and checked for quality with a NanoDrop ND-1000 and an Agilent 2100. Donors were newly diagnosed lung cancer patients admitted for thoracic surgery in China between August and November 2014, without prior chemotherapy. The study excluded patients who had received radiotherapy or chemotherapy before or who had another cancer at the same time. Surgical tissue pieces of about 1-2.3 cm3 were preserved in RNAlater solution and stored at -80 °C until use. The receptor library was made with multiplex PCR. Sequencing used an Illumina HiSeq 2500. TCRbeta libraries were constructed through three rounds of nested PCR with primers (Table S4) according to protocols adapted from ARM-PCR. PCR products of 200-500 bp were gel-excised and purified with the QIAquick gel extraction kit before sequencing. The authors processed their data as follows. Trimmomatic was used to clean the reads, FLASH merged the cleaned reads into complete CDR3 sequences, and MiTCR assigned the sequences to V(D)J germline segments. Clonal diversity was calculated as the inverse Simpson's index using VDJtools. Productive reads were defined as in-frame sequences without a premature stop codon. Using fastp trimming at Q25 and MiXCR clonotype assembly, TCRdb reanalyzed the public sequencing data and kept in-frame beta chains. Entries that share a CDR3 protein sequence are merged under the most common genes and DNA. These V and J calls derive from TCRdb rather than the authors' analysis. The sample data list approximately 140,000 distinct CDR3 sequences, and around 67% of these were observed just once. The ten largest clonotypes hold about 20% of the sample.

Trimming removed 0 bases from V and 3 bases from J, leaving 9 bases between the germline ends. The length of the CDR3 is 14 amino acids, counting both ends. The entry retains the CDR3 DNA only, 42 bases that are in frame from base 1. From the germline V gene (reference sequence), CDR1 is DFQATT and CDR2 is SNEGSKA. Points on this clonotype: The clone's antigen remains unknown. This is likely a read error, given that the CDR3 carries no conserved phenylalanine or tryptophan at its end.

The sequencing sample was made of lung tumor tissue. The clonotype comes from a man aged 60-69 years with small cell lung cancer. The sequence links TRBV20-1 to TRBJ2-1; too little of a D gene remains to name it. The sequenced DNA is TGCAGTGCTAGAGATCCTAGTGGCTACAATGAGCAGTTCTCC. It translates as CSARDPSGYNEQFS.